Listed below are T cell receptor beta chains from one sample, sequenced in a study of cytomegalovirus exposure and HLA in healthy donors. Measured with immunoSEQ multiplex PCR; TCRdb has only the in-frame clones, and not every one. The sample yields approximately 160,000 clones, approximately 77% seen once. Sequenced material: PBMCs. The receptors derive from a man between 18 and 29 years old in good health and CMV-seronegative. Each CDR3 is given with its conserved first and last residue. The D gene is left open where the match is weak. Size values are once, few and many counts, or a class for expanded clones, and some rows have none.

V gene: TRBV7-2; D gene: -; clone size: few; J gene: TRBJ2-2; CDR3 DNA: TGTGCCAGCAGCATAGCGCCCGAGCCCACCGGGGAGCTGTTTTTT; CDR3 protein: CASSIAPEPTGELFF
V gene: TRBV7-2; D gene: -; clone size: -; J gene: TRBJ2-7; CDR3 DNA: TGTGCCAGCAGCCCCCATCAGACTAGTTCCTACGAGCAGTACTTC; CDR3 protein: CASSPHQTSSYEQYF
V gene: TRBV5-4; D gene: -; clone size: -; J gene: TRBJ1-2; CDR3 DNA: TGTGCCAGCAGCTCCCCTGTCAACTATGGCTACACCTTC; CDR3 protein: CASSSPVNYGYTF
V gene: TRBV6-5; D gene: TRBD1; clone size: -; J gene: TRBJ1-5; CDR3 DNA: TGTGCCAGCAGGGAACAGGGGGGCCTCAATCAGCCCCAGCATTTT; CDR3 protein: CASREQGGLNQPQHF
V gene: TRBV6-1; D gene: -; clone size: few; J gene: TRBJ2-3; CDR3 DNA: TGTGCCAGCAGCCTGACTAAACCTAGCACAGATACGCAGTATTTT; CDR3 protein: CASSLTKPSTDTQYF
V gene: TRBV9; D gene: TRBD2; clone size: -; J gene: TRBJ2-5; CDR3 DNA: TGTGCCAGCAGCACCGGGGGGGAGGCCCAGTACTTC; CDR3 protein: CASSTGGEAQYF
V gene: TRBV7-9; D gene: TRBD1; clone size: -; J gene: TRBJ1-1; CDR3 DNA: TGTGCCAGCAGCTTGGACAGGGAATGGACTGAAGCTTTCTTT; CDR3 protein: CASSLDREWTEAFF
V gene: TRBV6-5; D gene: -; clone size: few; J gene: TRBJ2-7; CDR3 DNA: TGTGCCAGCAGGCCCAGCGGAAGCTCCTACGAGCAGTACTTC; CDR3 protein: CASRPSGSSYEQYF
V gene: TRBV30; D gene: -; clone size: -; J gene: TRBJ2-1; CDR3 DNA: TGTGCCTGGAGTATGGACGGGGGTAGGAATGAGCAGTTCTTC; CDR3 protein: CAWSMDGGRNEQFF
V gene: TRBV5-1; D gene: -; clone size: -; J gene: TRBJ2-1; CDR3 DNA: TGCGCCAGCAGCCCAGATGACAGGCACCCTTACAATGAGCAGTTCTTC; CDR3 protein: CASSPDDRHPYNEQFF
V gene: TRBV28; D gene: TRBD1; clone size: -; J gene: TRBJ1-3; CDR3 DNA: TGTGCCAGCAGTTCCCCCGGACAGGCGGACGGAAACACCATATATTTT; CDR3 protein: CASSSPGQADGNTIYF
V gene: TRBV2; D gene: TRBD1; clone size: -; J gene: TRBJ1-5; CDR3 DNA: TGTGCCAGCAGTCACCAACTCCGGACAGGGGTCCAGCCCCAGCATTTT; CDR3 protein: CASSHQLRTGVQPQHF
V gene: TRBV7-6; D gene: -; clone size: -; J gene: TRBJ1-3; CDR3 DNA: TGTGCCAGCAGCTTAGAACTACCCTCTGGAAACACCATATATTTT; CDR3 protein: CASSLELPSGNTIYF
V gene: TRBV28; D gene: TRBD1; clone size: once; J gene: TRBJ1-4; CDR3 DNA: TGTGCCAGCAGTGTGGGACAGGGGCCTGAAAAACTGTTTTTT; CDR3 protein: CASSVGQGPEKLFF
V gene: TRBV10-1; D gene: TRBD1; clone size: -; J gene: TRBJ2-5; CDR3 DNA: TGCGCCAGCAGTGAAGGTGGAGGACCCGGGACAGCTAAAGAGACCCAGTACTTC; CDR3 protein: CASSEGGGPGTAKETQYF
V gene: TRBV4-3; D gene: TRBD1; clone size: -; J gene: TRBJ2-1; CDR3 DNA: TGCGCCAGCAGCCTACTGACAGGGGTCTCCTACAATGAGCAGTTCTTC; CDR3 protein: CASSLLTGVSYNEQFF
V gene: TRBV15; D gene: -; clone size: few; J gene: TRBJ2-5; CDR3 DNA: TGTGCCACCAGCTCCCCCCCCGGTGAAGAGACCCAGTACTTC; CDR3 protein: CATSSPPGEETQYF
V gene: TRBV18; D gene: -; clone size: once; J gene: TRBJ2-2; CDR3 DNA: TGTGCCAGCTCACCTCCCGTGGGGGGGCCATCAGCCGGGGAGCTGTTTTTT; CDR3 protein: CASSPPVGGPSAGELFF
V gene: TRBV11-3; D gene: TRBD1; clone size: -; J gene: TRBJ2-1; CDR3 DNA: TGTGCCAGCAGCTTAGATCAGTCCGGGACAGGGGGCTACAATGAGCAGTTCTTC; CDR3 protein: CASSLDQSGTGGYNEQFF
V gene: TRBV2; D gene: -; clone size: -; J gene: TRBJ2-1; CDR3 DNA: TGTGCCAGCAGTGCGACTAGTTCCCCCTACAATGAGCAGTTCTTC; CDR3 protein: CASSATSSPYNEQFF